This T cell receptor (beta chain) was sequenced during a study of T cell responses to AZD1222 COVID-19 vaccine. As for the study in general: Both about-4-week and about-12-week second-dose recipients were combined.

Germline V gene sequence: CDR1 SGHDT, CDR2 YYEEEE. Trimming left V 4 bases short and J 1 base short, with 9 bases between. The CDR3 is made up of 14 amino acids. A remark on this clone: The antigen is not known.

Findings of the study overall: There were vaccine-associated CD4 TCRs across spike, dominant at 160-218 and 743-854. White British ancestry dominated among donors, who included more females, and clonal diversity was possibly underestimated.

Some clones are missing from TCRdb's copy, which holds only in-frame ones; the method was immunoSEQ multiplex PCR. This table has about 190,000 clones, 94% appearing once. This material consisted of peripheral blood, taken on day 0 of AZD1222 vaccination. The chain recombines TRBV5-6 with TRBJ1-5; D uncertain. This clonotype was sampled from an adult in good health. Here the CDR3 reads CASSGGLSNQPQHF. CDR3 sequence (DNA): TGTGCCAGCAGCGGAGGACTGAGCAATCAGCCCCAGCATTTT.